The entry that follows covers one T cell receptor (beta chain) sequence. The data are from a study of blood T cell repertoires in COVID-19. About the study: T cells, B-cell-depleted T cells, or PBMCs supplied cDNA or gDNA.

Per the original methods: From reference gene primer amplification, estimates of nucleated cell counts were derived. Profiled with immunoSEQ multiplex PCR; TCRdb holds only in-frame clones, not every one. V and J calls and clone size come straight from that table; D and trimming were deduced from the DNA. Of around 370,000 clones in the sample, about 88% were seen once. After removal of 2 bases from V and 8 bases from J, the junction contained 1 base not matched to a gene. The CDR3 contains 13 residues. Germline CDR1 MDHEN, CDR2 SYDVKM. Participants were placed into cohorts based on the clinical history they reported. Among Cohort 3 donors, those recovered had two negative PCRs, clearance, or symptom resolution.

The genes are TRBV28 and TRBJ2-1; 9 nucleotides match TRBD2. The receptor comes from a woman younger than 35 who had recovered from COVID-19. Source material: PBMCs or T cells enriched from blood (not recorded which). In nucleotides, the CDR3 is TGTGCCAGCAGTTTAGCGGGGGGGCATGAGCAGTTCTTC. This codes for CASSLAGGHEQFF.